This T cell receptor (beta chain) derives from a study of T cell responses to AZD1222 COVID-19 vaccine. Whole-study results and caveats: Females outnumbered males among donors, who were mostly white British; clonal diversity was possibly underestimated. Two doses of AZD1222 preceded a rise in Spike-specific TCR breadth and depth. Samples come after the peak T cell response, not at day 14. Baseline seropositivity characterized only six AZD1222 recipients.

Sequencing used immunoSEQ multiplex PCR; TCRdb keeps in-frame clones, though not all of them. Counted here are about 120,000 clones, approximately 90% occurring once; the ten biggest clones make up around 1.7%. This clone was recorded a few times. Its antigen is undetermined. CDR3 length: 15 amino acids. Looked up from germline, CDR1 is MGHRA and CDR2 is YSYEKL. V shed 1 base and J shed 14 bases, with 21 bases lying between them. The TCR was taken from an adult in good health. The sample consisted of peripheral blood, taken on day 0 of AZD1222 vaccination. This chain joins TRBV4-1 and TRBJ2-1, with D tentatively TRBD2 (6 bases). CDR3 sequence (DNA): TGCGCCAGCAGCCAAGCTAGCGAGATCCAGGTGTTGAAGTTCTTC. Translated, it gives CASSQASEIQVLKFF.